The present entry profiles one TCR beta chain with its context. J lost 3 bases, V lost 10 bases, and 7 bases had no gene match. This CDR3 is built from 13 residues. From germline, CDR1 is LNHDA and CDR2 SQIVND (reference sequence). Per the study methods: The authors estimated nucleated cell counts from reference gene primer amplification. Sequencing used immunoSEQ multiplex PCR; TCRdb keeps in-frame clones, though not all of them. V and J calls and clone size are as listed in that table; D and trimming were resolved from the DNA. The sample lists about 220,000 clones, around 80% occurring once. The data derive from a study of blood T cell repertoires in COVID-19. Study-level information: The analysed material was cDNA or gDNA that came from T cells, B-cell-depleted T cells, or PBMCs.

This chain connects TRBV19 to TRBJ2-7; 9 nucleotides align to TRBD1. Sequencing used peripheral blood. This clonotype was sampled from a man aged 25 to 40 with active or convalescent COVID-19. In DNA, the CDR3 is TGTGCCACAGGGACAGGGAGTTTCTACGAGCAGTACTTC. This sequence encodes CATGTGSFYEQYF.